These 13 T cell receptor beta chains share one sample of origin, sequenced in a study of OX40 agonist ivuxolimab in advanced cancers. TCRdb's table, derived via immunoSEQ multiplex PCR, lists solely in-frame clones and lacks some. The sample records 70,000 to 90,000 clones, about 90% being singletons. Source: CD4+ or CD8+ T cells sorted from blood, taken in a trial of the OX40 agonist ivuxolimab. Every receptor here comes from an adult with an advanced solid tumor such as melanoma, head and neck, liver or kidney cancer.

The CDR3 protein is CASRRYPSGTLSDTQYF. The CDR3 nucleotides read TGTGCCAGCAGGCGCTACCCTAGCGGGACACTATCAGATACGCAGTATTTT. The chain links TRBV28 to TRBJ2-3, with TRBD2 identical over 9 bases. Per the germline V gene, CDR1 is MDHEN and CDR2 is SYDVKM. With V trimmed by 6 bases and J by 4 bases, 14 bases remained unmatched. This CDR3 has 17 amino acids. Complete variable domain (other parts from reference TRBV28 and TRBJ2-3): DVKVTQSSRYLVKRTGEKVFLECVQDMDHENMFWYRQDPGLGLRLIYFSYDVKMKEKGDIPEGYSVSREKKERFSLILESASTNQTSMYLCASRRYPSGTLSDTQYFGPGTRLTVL.

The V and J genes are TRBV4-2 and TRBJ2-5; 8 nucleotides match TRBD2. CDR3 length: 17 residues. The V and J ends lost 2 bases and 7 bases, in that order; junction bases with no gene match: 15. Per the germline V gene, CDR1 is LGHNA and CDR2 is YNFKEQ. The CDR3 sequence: CASSQQTSSGPFGTQYF. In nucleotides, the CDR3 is TGTGCCAGCAGCCAACAAACCTCTAGCGGGCCCTTCGGGACCCAGTACTTC.

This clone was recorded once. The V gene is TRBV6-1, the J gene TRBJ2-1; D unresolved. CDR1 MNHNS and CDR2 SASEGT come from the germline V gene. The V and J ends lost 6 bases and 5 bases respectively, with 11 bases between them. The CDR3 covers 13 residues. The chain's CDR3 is CASSQQNHNEQFF. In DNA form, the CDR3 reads TGTGCCAGCAGCCAGCAAAATCACAATGAGCAGTTCTTC.

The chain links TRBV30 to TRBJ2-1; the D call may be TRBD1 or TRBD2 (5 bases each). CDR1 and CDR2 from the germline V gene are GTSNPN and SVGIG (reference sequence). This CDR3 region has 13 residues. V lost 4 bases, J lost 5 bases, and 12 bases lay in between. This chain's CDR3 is CAWNYQGHNEQFF. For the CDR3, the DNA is TGTGCCTGGAACTATCAGGGACACAATGAGCAGTTCTTC.

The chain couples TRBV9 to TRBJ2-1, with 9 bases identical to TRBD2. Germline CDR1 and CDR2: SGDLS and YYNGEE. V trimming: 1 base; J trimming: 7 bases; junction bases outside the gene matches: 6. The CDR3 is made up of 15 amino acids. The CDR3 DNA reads TGTGCCAGCAGCGTATTTAGCGGGAGTACGAATGAGCAGTTCTTC. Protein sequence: CASSVFSGSTNEQFF.

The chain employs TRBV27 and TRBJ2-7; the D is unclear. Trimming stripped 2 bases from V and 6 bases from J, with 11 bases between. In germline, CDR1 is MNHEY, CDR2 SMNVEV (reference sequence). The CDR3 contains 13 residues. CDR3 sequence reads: CASSLKVGREQYF. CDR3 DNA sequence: TGTGCCAGCAGTTTAAAGGTCGGTCGCGAGCAGTACTTC.

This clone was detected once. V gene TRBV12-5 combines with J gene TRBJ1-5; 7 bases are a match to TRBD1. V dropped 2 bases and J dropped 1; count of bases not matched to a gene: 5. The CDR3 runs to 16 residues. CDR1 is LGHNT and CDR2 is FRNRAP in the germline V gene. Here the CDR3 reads CASGLKDRESNQPQHF. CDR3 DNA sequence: TGTGCTAGTGGTTTGAAAGACAGGGAAAGCAATCAGCCCCAGCATTTT.

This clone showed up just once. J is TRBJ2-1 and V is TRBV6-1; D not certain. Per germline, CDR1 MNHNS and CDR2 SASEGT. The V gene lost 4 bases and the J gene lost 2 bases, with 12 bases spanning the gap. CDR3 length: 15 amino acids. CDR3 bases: TGTGCCAGCAGTGCCGTTCGCGGAACCTACAATGAGCAGTTCTTC. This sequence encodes CASSAVRGTYNEQFF.

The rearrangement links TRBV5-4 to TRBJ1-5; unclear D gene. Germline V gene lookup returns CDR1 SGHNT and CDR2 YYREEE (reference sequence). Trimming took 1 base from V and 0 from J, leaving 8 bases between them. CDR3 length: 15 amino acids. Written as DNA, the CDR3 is TGTGCCAGCAGCTTGTGGGGATATAGCAATCAGCCCCAGCATTTT. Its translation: CASSLWGYSNQPQHF.

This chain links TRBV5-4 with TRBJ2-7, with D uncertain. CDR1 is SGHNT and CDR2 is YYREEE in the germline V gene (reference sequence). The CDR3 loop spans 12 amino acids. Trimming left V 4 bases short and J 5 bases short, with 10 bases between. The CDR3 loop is CASSPAGHEQYF. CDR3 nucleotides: TGTGCCAGCAGCCCGGCTGGCCACGAGCAGTACTTC.

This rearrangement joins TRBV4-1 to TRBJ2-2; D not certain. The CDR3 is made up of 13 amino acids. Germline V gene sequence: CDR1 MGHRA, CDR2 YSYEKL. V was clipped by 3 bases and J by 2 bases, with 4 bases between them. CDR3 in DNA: TGCGCCAGCAGCCAGGGTAACACCGGGGAGCTGTTTTTT. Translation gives CASSQGNTGELFF.

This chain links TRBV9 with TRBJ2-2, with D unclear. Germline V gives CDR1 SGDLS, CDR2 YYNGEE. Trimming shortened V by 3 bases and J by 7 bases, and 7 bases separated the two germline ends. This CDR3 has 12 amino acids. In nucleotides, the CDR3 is TGTGCCAGCAGCGCCCACGGCGGGGAGCTGTTTTTT. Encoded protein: CASSAHGGELFF.

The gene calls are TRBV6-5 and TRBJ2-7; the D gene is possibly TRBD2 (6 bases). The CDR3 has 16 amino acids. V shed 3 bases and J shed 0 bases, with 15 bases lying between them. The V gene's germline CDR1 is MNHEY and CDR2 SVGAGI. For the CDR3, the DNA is TGTGCCAGCAGTTATTCCTGGGAGGCCTCCTCCTACGAGCAGTACTTC. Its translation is CASSYSWEASSYEQYF.